What follows describes a single T cell receptor (beta chain). The antigen is unknown. This specimen belongs to a study of cytomegalovirus exposure and HLA in healthy donors. Study-level findings and limits: About 150 TCR beta chains were listed as cytomegalovirus-associated. First-cohort TCR clusters were later found to tend to co-occur in the 90 to 150 validation repertoires. Confirmation in vitro established that three CMV-associated chains were specific for CMV antigens.

The method was immunoSEQ multiplex PCR; TCRdb's version includes in-frame clones alone and lacks a portion of them. The sample yields approximately 160,000 clones, roughly 80% seen once. Germline values: CDR1 SGDLS, CDR2 YYNGEE. The CDR3 sequence is 14 residues long. The V gene end was trimmed by 4 bases and the J gene end by 3 bases; junction bases not matched to a gene: 5. The donors were in the 120-subject validation cohort; that cohort was separate from the approximately 730-subject first cohort. Source material: PBMCs. V and J are TRBV9 and TRBJ2-7; 9 bases map to TRBD2. This TCR derives from a young man in good health and CMV-seropositive. This chain's CDR3 is CASSPSGGNYEQYF. In DNA, the CDR3 is TGTGCCAGCAGCCCGAGCGGGGGGAACTACGAGCAGTACTTC.